Sequencing of this T cell receptor beta chain was carried out in a study of blood T cell repertoires in COVID-19. The wider study: The study drew acute and convalescent COVID-19 samples from the United States, Italy and Spain. From T cells, B-cell-depleted T cells, or PBMCs came the material, which was cDNA or gDNA.

In the original workflow: Amplification of reference gene primers provided the estimated nucleated cell counts. The data were produced by immunoSEQ multiplex PCR, yet TCRdb's version contains in-frame clones alone and is incomplete. V, J and clone size are taken as reported in that table, and D and trimming were inferred from the DNA itself. The table lists 170,000 or so clones, 87% of them singletons. Source material: peripheral blood. The sequence derives from a woman between 18 and 29 years old who had recovered from COVID-19.

The CDR3 region is CASSLAANTGELFF. The CDR3 nucleotides are TGTGCCAGCAGCCTCGCGGCAAACACCGGGGAGCTGTTTTTT. The chain couples TRBV5-4 to TRBJ2-2; D remains unclear. Trimming removed 4 bases from V and 2 bases from J, with 9 bases in between. The CDR3 spans 14 residues. CDR1 is SGHNT, CDR2 YYREEE, per germline (reference sequence).